The 2 T cell receptor beta chains listed next were all sequenced from one sample in a study of blood T cells in healthy people across ages. For the second PCR, which ran for roughly 7 to 11 cycles, a sample-barcoded 5' primer and a J-beta primer mix were used. MiXCR was run by TCRdb on the 5' RACE reads, yielding one entry per CDR3 protein. The sample carries roughly 2 million distinct CDR3 sequences, 49% recorded once. The sample consisted of blood. The source is a woman aged 40 to 50 in good health.

About this clonotype: A junction end diverges from the germline sequence, so it may reflect a read error. The CDR3 spells CANSLIGPSGANVLTF. CDR3 sequence (DNA): TGTGCCAACAGCTTAATAGGGCCCTCTGGGGCCAACGTCCTGACTTTC. This chain joins TRBV7-9 and TRBJ2-6; D ambiguous. The CDR3 sequence is 16 residues long. Germline V gene lookup returns CDR1 SEHNR and CDR2 FQNEAQ (reference sequence). Looking up the rest from reference TRBV7-9 and TRBJ2-6 gives the full variable domain: DTGVSQNPRHKITKRGQNVTFRCDPISEHNRLYWYRQTLGQGPEFLTYFQNEAQLEKSRLLSDRFSAERPKGSFSTLEIQRTEQGDSAMYLCANSLIGPSGANVLTFGAGSRLTVL.

The chain links TRBV20-1 to TRBJ2-7; D possibly corresponds to TRBD1 (6 bases). The DNA end lines up better with TRBJ2-5; the J call may be wrong. The CDR3 loop spans 14 amino acids. CDR1 DFQATT and CDR2 SNEGSKA come from the germline V gene (reference sequence). The CDR3 reads CSANRVGLGETQYF. In nucleotides, the CDR3 is TGCAGTGCCAACAGGGTTGGGTTGGGGGAGACCCAGTACTTC.